The present TCR beta chain was sequenced within a study of blood T cell repertoires in COVID-19. Study in general: Acute and convalescent COVID-19 samples came from the United States, Italy and Spain. From T cells, B-cell-depleted T cells, or PBMCs came the material, which was cDNA or gDNA.

This CDR3 spans 16 amino acids. Trimming cost V 4 bases and J 4 bases, with 16 bases left between them. Germline V CDR1 and CDR2: SEHNR, FQNEAQ (reference sequence). Original processing notes: Reference gene primers were amplified, and this amplification served to estimate nucleated cell counts. Profiling relied on immunoSEQ multiplex PCR, and the TCRdb table lists in-frame clones only, not all of them. The DNA gave D and trimming, while V, J and clone size come from that table. Found here are about 320,000 clones, approximately 88% of them singletons; the top ten hold approximately 1.8%. Specimen: peripheral blood. The chain joins TRBV7-9 to TRBJ2-2, with a tentative D call TRBD2 (6 bases). The source of this sequence is a woman between 25 and 40 years old with COVID-19, enrolled during active disease. CDR3 DNA sequence: TGTGCCAGCAGCTCCGCTTTAACGGGGGTCACCGGGGAGCTGTTTTTT. It yields the protein CASSSALTGVTGELFF.